The present T cell receptor (beta chain) was sequenced within a study of radiotherapy plus CTLA-4 blockade in lung cancer. V shed 1 base and J 5 bases; nucleotides not matched to a gene: 6. This CDR3 comprises 15 residues. The germline V gene has CDR1 LGHNA and CDR2 YSLEER. Some clones are missing from TCRdb's copy, which holds only in-frame ones; the method was immunoSEQ multiplex PCR. The table lists about 50,000 clones, 80% to 90% of them singletons. This receptor was obtained from a human donor with non-small cell lung cancer whose response to radiotherapy plus ipilimumab could not be evaluated. The chain recombines TRBV4-3 with TRBJ2-7; 9 bases map to TRBD1. Sequencing was performed on peripheral blood, taken from a patient treated with radiotherapy plus ipilimumab. CDR3 residues: CASSQGSGQGNEQYF. CDR3 sequence (DNA): TGCGCCAGCAGCCAAGGCTCTGGACAGGGGAACGAGCAGTACTTC.